A selection of T cell receptor beta chains follows, all from one sample in a study of cytomegalovirus exposure and HLA in healthy donors. This table comes from immunoSEQ multiplex PCR, and its TCRdb copy is limited to in-frame clones, with some not included. The data show some 150,000 clones, around 76% seen once. The sequencing input was PBMCs. The receptor set was obtained from a woman aged 25 to 39 in good health and CMV-seropositive. Both conserved end residues are part of each CDR3. D genes are given only for firm matches. Clone size is shown for a subset of rows, as once, few, many or a class of expanded clone.

J,V,D,size,length,CDR3,DNA
TRBJ2-2,TRBV6-5,.,few,15,CASSWLGGVTGELFF,TGTGCCAGCAGTTGGTTAGGGGGGGTCACCGGGGAGCTGTTTTTT
TRBJ2-1,TRBV25-1,TRBD1,.,15,CASSRGTGTSNEQFF,TGTGCCAGCAGCCGAGGGACAGGGACATCCAATGAGCAGTTCTTC
TRBJ1-1,TRBV5-6,.,.,15,CASSWVGAVNTEAFF,TGTGCCAGCAGCTGGGTTGGGGCAGTGAACACTGAAGCTTTCTTT
TRBJ1-2,TRBV11-2,.,few,13,CASSSQENYGYTF,TGTGCCAGCAGTTCACAGGAAAACTATGGCTACACCTTC
TRBJ2-7,TRBV19,.,.,16,CASSISSAADPYEQYF,TGTGCCAGTAGTATTTCTTCGGCGGCAGACCCCTACGAGCAGTACTTC
TRBJ1-1,TRBV7-2,TRBD1,.,15,CASTKAGGMNTEAFF,TGTGCCAGCACCAAGGCAGGGGGGATGAACACTGAAGCTTTCTTT
TRBJ1-2,TRBV28,TRBD1,.,14,CASSLWGDRGGYTF,TGTGCCAGCAGTTTATGGGGTGACAGGGGTGGCTACACCTTC
TRBJ2-1,TRBV6-6,.,.,11,CASSPRNEQFF,TGTGCCAGCAGTCCCAGGAATGAGCAGTTCTTC
TRBJ1-1,TRBV29-1,TRBD1,.,14,CSVDNRGMNTEAFF,TGCAGCGTTGATAACAGGGGTATGAACACTGAAGCTTTCTTT
TRBJ2-7,TRBV10-2,TRBD2,.,16,CASSESGLAPAYEQYF,TGCGCCAGCAGTGAGTCTGGACTAGCGCCTGCCTACGAGCAGTACTTC
TRBJ1-4,TRBV28,TRBD1,.,15,CASSRQGLAREKLFF,TGTGCCAGCAGCCGACAGGGTTTGGCTCGGGAAAAACTGTTTTTT
TRBJ2-3,TRBV27,.,.,19,CASSRSVGAHVRSTDTQYF,TGTGCCAGCAGCCGTTCGGTGGGGGCGCATGTTCGGAGCACAGATACGCAGTATTTT
TRBJ2-1,TRBV5-1,.,once,16,CASSLAGLPSGNEQFF,TGCGCCAGCAGCTTGGCGGGACTTCCTTCGGGGAATGAGCAGTTCTTC
TRBJ1-1,TRBV21-1,.,.,14,CASSGGGDGTEAFF,TGTGCCAGCAGCGGAGGGGGGGACGGCACTGAAGCTTTCTTT
TRBJ1-1,TRBV5-1,TRBD1,.,15,CASSTPTGANTEAFF,TGCGCCAGCAGCACTCCGACAGGGGCGAACACTGAAGCTTTCTTT
TRBJ2-7,TRBV9,.,.,14,CASSARGSSGEQYF,TGTGCCAGCAGCGCCCGGGGTTCGTCGGGTGAGCAGTACTTC
TRBJ1-2,TRBV28,TRBD1,.,12,CASSWTGYGYTF,TGTGCCAGCAGTTGGACAGGCTATGGCTACACCTTC
TRBJ2-7,TRBV13,.,.,14,CASSFVRGSYEQYF,TGTGCCAGCAGCTTTGTTAGGGGAAGCTACGAGCAGTACTTC
TRBJ2-2,TRBV27,.,.,14,CASRDGRGYGELFF,TGTGCCAGTAGGGATGGGCGGGGCTACGGGGAGCTGTTTTTT
TRBJ2-3,TRBV6-5,.,.,16,CASSYSSSGAVDTQYF,TGTGCCAGCAGTTACTCATCCAGCGGTGCGGTAGATACGCAGTATTTT
TRBJ1-4,TRBV2,.,.,10,CASGGEKLFF,TGTGCCAGCGGGGGCGAAAAACTGTTTTTT
TRBJ2-3,TRBV7-9,TRBD2,.,15,CASSKSGSDPDTQYF,TGTGCCAGCAGCAAAAGCGGGAGTGACCCAGATACGCAGTATTTT
TRBJ2-3,TRBV6-1,TRBD2,.,17,CASSEKDGGASVDTQYF,TGTGCCAGCAGTGAAAAAGACGGGGGGGCCTCGGTAGATACGCAGTATTTT
TRBJ2-1,TRBV28,TRBD1,.,14,CASSWTGGLNEQFF,TGTGCCAGCAGTTGGACAGGGGGGCTCAATGAGCAGTTCTTC
TRBJ2-5,TRBV7-2,.,.,14,CASSLTQVGETQYF,TGTGCCAGCAGCTTAACCCAGGTGGGCGAGACCCAGTACTTC
TRBJ2-2,TRBV7-8,TRBD2,.,22,CASSGRVVPGLAGDTGTGELFF,TGTGCCAGCAGCGGTAGAGTAGTACCGGGACTAGCGGGAGATACGGGGACCGGGGAGCTGTTTTTT
TRBJ2-6,TRBV29-1,.,.,13,CSVGGPGANVLTF,TGCAGCGTTGGGGGGCCTGGGGCCAACGTCCTGACTTTC
TRBJ2-1,TRBV5-1,.,.,19,CASSSTQGWERSSYNEQFF,TGCGCCAGCAGCTCTACACAGGGATGGGAGCGAAGCTCCTACAATGAGCAGTTCTTC
TRBJ2-4,TRBV7-8,TRBD2,.,18,CASSLGLAGGLAKNIQYF,TGTGCCAGCAGCCTCGGACTAGCGGGAGGTCTCGCCAAAAACATTCAGTACTTC
TRBJ1-6,TRBV7-2,TRBD1,.,14,CASSSTGGNSPLHF,TGTGCCAGCAGCTCTACAGGGGGCAATTCACCCCTCCACTTT
TRBJ1-2,TRBV7-2,.,.,12,CASSFSRSGDTF,TGTGCCAGCAGCTTTTCCCGGTCTGGTGACACCTTC
TRBJ1-1,TRBV6-5,.,.,13,CASSRTRRGEAFF,TGTGCCAGCAGCCGTACGCGGAGGGGTGAAGCTTTCTTT
TRBJ2-6,TRBV19,.,few,15,CASSIVSSGANVLTF,TGTGCCAGTAGTATTGTCAGCTCTGGGGCCAACGTCCTGACTTTC
TRBJ2-7,TRBV5-1,.,once,14,CASSLAGQTYEQYF,TGCGCCAGCAGCTTGGCCGGACAGACCTACGAGCAGTACTTC
TRBJ2-3,TRBV18,TRBD2,.,17,CASSPRPSGAGTDTQYF,TGTGCCAGCTCACCGAGGCCCAGCGGGGCGGGGACAGATACGCAGTATTTT
TRBJ1-4,TRBV7-8,TRBD1,.,13,CASRRAGGEKLFF,TGTGCCAGCAGGCGGGCAGGGGGCGAAAAACTGTTTTTT
TRBJ2-7,TRBV6-5,.,.,14,CASSSDSLPYEQYF,TGTGCCAGCAGTTCAGACAGCCTCCCCTACGAGCAGTACTTC
TRBJ2-3,TRBV7-2,TRBD2,.,15,CASNPGGSQTDTQYF,TGTGCCAGCAACCCGGGGGGGTCCCAAACGGATACGCAGTATTTT
TRBJ1-2,TRBV4-3,.,.,13,CASSQEQAFGYTF,TGCGCCAGCAGCCAAGAACAGGCATTCGGCTACACCTTC
TRBJ1-2,TRBV5-8,TRBD1,.,15,CASSLVGTGVYGYTF,TGTGCCAGCAGCTTGGTCGGGACAGGGGTCTATGGCTACACCTTC
TRBJ1-2,TRBV30,.,.,12,CAWSVYRGGYTF,TGTGCCTGGAGTGTGTATAGAGGAGGCTACACCTTC
TRBJ1-1,TRBV20-1,.,.,11,CSFVRNTEAFF,TGCAGTTTTGTGAGGAACACTGAAGCTTTCTTT